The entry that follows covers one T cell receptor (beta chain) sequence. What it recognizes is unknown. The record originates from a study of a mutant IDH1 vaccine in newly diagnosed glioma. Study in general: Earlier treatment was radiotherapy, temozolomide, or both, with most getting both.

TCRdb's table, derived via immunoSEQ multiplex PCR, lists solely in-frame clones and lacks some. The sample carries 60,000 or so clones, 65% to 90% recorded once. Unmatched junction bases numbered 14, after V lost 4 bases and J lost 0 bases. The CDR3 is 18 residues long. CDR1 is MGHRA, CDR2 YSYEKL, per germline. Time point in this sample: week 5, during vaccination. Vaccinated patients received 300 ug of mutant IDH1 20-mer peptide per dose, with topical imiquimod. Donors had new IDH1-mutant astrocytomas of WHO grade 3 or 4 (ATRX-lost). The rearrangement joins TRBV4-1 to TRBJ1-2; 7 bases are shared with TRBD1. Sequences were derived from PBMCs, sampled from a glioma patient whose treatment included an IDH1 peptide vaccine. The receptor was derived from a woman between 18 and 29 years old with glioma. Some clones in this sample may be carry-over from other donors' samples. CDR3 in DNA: TGCGCCAGCAGCCTTCCCACCCCAGGGGGACCTTCTAACTATGGCTACACCTTC. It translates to CASSLPTPGGPSNYGYTF.